This TCR beta chain derives from a study of long-term antiretroviral therapy in people with HIV. immunoSEQ v3.0 was run at survey level. The table came from immunoSEQ multiplex PCR; TCRdb's copy has only in-frame clones and leaves some out. The data contain roughly 26,000 clones, 85% to 95% of them singletons. Whole-study findings and limits: Repertoires from HIV showed CDR3 length ranges narrower than those of controls.

A word on this clone: Its antigen is not known.

The source is a woman aged 45-65 years with HIV. The specimen was unsorted PBMCs, collected about 4.7 years after starting antiretroviral therapy.

CDR3 DNA: TGTGCCAGCAGTAACTCCTACGAGCAGTACTTC. Translation gives CASSNSYEQYF. V is TRBV2 and J is TRBJ2-7; D uncertain. The CDR3 consists of 11 residues. The ends were cut back, 5 bases at V and 0 bases at J, with 2 bases in the middle. The germline V gene encodes CDR1 SNHLY and CDR2 FYNNEI.